Below are 24 T cell receptor beta chains sequenced from a single sample in a study of CD8 T cells in Susac syndrome (dated by TCRdb to between 2019 and 2020). The library relied on the immunoSEQ multiplex PCR assay. RNA was extracted using the RNeasy kit, and about 0.5 to 1 microgram was reverse transcribed with random hexamers. TCRdb trimmed public reads at Q25 via fastp, called clones via MiXCR and kept in-frame beta chains. Entries are consolidated by CDR3 protein sequence, retaining the most common genes and DNA. The sample contains about 100,000 distinct CDR3 sequences, about 96% of them found a single time. The ten largest clones represent 0.3% of the sample. Sequencing was performed on CD8+ T cells from PBMCs. The source is a human donor with Susac syndrome.

V is TRBV29-1 and J is TRBJ2-3; D uncertain. V was clipped by 7 bases and J by 2 bases, with 13 bases between them. The length of the CDR3 is 13 residues. The germline gives CDR1 SQVTM, CDR2 ANQGSEA. CDR3 DNA: TGCAGCGCCAAAGGCAGAGTCACAGATACGCAGTATTTT. Protein: CSAKGRVTDTQYF.

The chain couples TRBV7-8 to TRBJ2-7, with 7 bases that match TRBD1. V trimming: 5 bases; J trimming: 3 bases; junction bases outside the gene matches: 4. The CDR3 runs 13 residues. Germline assignment: CDR1 SGHVS and CDR2 FQNEAQ. DNA for the CDR3: TGTGCCAGCAGCATACAGGGGTTCTACGAGCAGTACTTC. Translation gives CASSIQGFYEQYF.

This sequence joins TRBV15 and TRBJ1-1; D might be TRBD1 (6 bases). In germline, CDR1 is LNHNV, CDR2 YYDKDF (reference sequence). The CDR3 totals 15 residues. Trimming pared 5 bases from V and 4 bases from J, leaving 17 bases between. CDR3 sequence (DNA): TGTGCCACCAGCGGGGGCGGGCTTATGAGCACTGAAGCTTTCTTT. Translating it yields CATSGGGLMSTEAFF.

The chain joins TRBV18 to TRBJ1-2; TRBD1 agrees at 9 bases. The CDR3 sequence is 14 residues long. From germline, CDR1 is KGHSH and CDR2 LQKENI. The ends lost 2 bases at V and 4 bases at J; junction bases unmatched: 2. CDR3 in DNA: TGTGCCAGCTCACCAGGGACAGGGCTCTATGGCTACACCTTC. It yields the protein CASSPGTGLYGYTF.

This rearrangement joins TRBV29-1 to TRBJ2-3; 8 bases match TRBD1. Unmatched junction bases numbered 6, after V lost 7 bases and J lost 0 bases. This CDR3 comprises 14 residues. The germline CDR1 and CDR2 sequences are SQVTM and ANQGSEA. The CDR3 nucleotides read TGCAGCGGTGGACAGGGAATGAGCACAGATACGCAGTATTTT. As protein: CSGGQGMSTDTQYF.

This chain joins TRBV11-2 and TRBJ2-3, with 8 bases fitting TRBD2. After removal of 6 bases from V and 4 bases from J, the junction contained 3 bases not matched to a gene. From germline, CDR1 is SGHAT and CDR2 FQNNGV. CDR3 length: 13 amino acids. For the CDR3, the DNA is TGTGCCAGCAGTAAGGGACTAGCAGATACGCAGTATTTT. Translation gives CASSKGLADTQYF. The full variable domain, rest sourced from reference TRBV11-2 and TRBJ2-3, is EAGVAQSPRYKIIEKRQSVAFWCNPISGHATLYWYQQILGQGPKLLIQFQNNGVVDDSQLPKDRFSAERLKGVDSTLKIQPAKLEDSAVYLCASSKGLADTQYFGPGTRLTVL.

Here the CDR3 reads CASSAGTGSHEQYF. The DNA for the CDR3 is TGTGCCAGCAGCGCCGGGACAGGGTCCCACGAGCAGTACTTC. The chain carries TRBV28 and TRBJ2-7, with 9 bases lining up with TRBD1. The trim removed 6 bases at V and 5 bases at J, leaving 8 bases unmatched. CDR3 length: 14 residues. CDR1 and CDR2 from the germline V gene are MDHEN and SYDVKM.

This clonotype came up once. The chain links TRBV28 to TRBJ2-7, with TRBD1 identical over 9 bases. The CDR3 length is 15 residues. V lost 5 bases to trimming and J lost 4 bases; unmatched junction nucleotides: 9. The germline CDR1 and CDR2 sequences are MDHEN and SYDVKM. The CDR3 here is CASSLRQGGPYEQYF. CDR3 nucleotide sequence: TGTGCCAGCAGTCTACGACAGGGGGGCCCTTACGAGCAGTACTTC. Drawing the rest from reference TRBV28 and TRBJ2-7, the complete variable domain is DVKVTQSSRYLVKRTGEKVFLECVQDMDHENMFWYRQDPGLGLRLIYFSYDVKMKEKGDIPEGYSVSREKKERFSLILESASTNQTSMYLCASSLRQGGPYEQYFGPGTRLTVT.

The chain uses TRBV7-3 and TRBJ2-1; either TRBD1 or TRBD2 may fit D (5 bases each). The V gene lost 0 bases and the J gene lost 7 bases, with 10 bases spanning the gap. This CDR3 region has 14 residues. Germline CDR1 SGHTA, CDR2 FQGTGA. CDR3 coding DNA: TGTGCCAGCAGCTTAACGGGGACCGGGAATGAGCAGTTCTTC. Amino acids: CASSLTGTGNEQFF.

The V and J genes are TRBV29-1 and TRBJ2-1; possible D gene TRBD2, 6 bases. The V gene lost 7 bases and the J gene lost 8 bases, with 15 bases spanning the gap. CDR1 is SQVTM, CDR2 ANQGSEA, per germline. CDR3 length: 12 residues. The CDR3 loop reads CSAPVAGYEQFF. The CDR3 DNA follows: TGCAGCGCCCCGGTCGCGGGATATGAGCAGTTCTTC.

The chain employs TRBV20-1 and TRBJ2-1; 7 bases align to TRBD2. J gave up 4 bases and V 2 bases, and 5 bases lay outside the gene matches. The CDR3 has 14 residues. Germline CDR1 DFQATT, CDR2 SNEGSKA (reference sequence). The CDR3 DNA reads TGCAGTGCTAGACGCGGGAGTATTTACAATGAGCAGTTCTTC. Its translation: CSARRGSIYNEQFF.

V is TRBV7-9 and J is TRBJ1-2; possibly TRBD1 for D (6 bases). The CDR3 sequence is 16 residues long. Germline-derived CDR1 and CDR2 are SEHNR and FQNEAQ (reference sequence). V shed 2 bases and J shed 6 bases, with 19 bases lying between them. CDR3 protein: CASSLTTGMLMDGYTF. CDR3 DNA sequence: TGTGCCAGCAGCTTAACAACAGGGATGTTAATGGATGGCTACACCTTC.

The chain uses TRBV29-1 and TRBJ2-1; 10 nucleotides match TRBD1. The J segment lost 8 bases and the V segment lost 3 bases, leaving 10 bases of the junction unmatched. Germline assignment: CDR1 SQVTM and CDR2 ANQGSEA. The CDR3 consists of 15 residues. CDR3 amino acids: CSVDPGTGDEYEQFF. CDR3 sequence (DNA): TGCAGCGTTGACCCCGGGACAGGGGACGAGTATGAGCAGTTCTTC.

The V call is TRBV28, the J call TRBJ1-2; D uncertain. The CDR3 is 13 amino acids. V gave up 4 bases and J gave up 7 bases, with 13 bases separating them. CDR1 and CDR2 from the germline V gene are MDHEN and SYDVKM. The CDR3 spells CASSSGGTLGYTF. The CDR3 nucleotides read TGTGCCAGCAGTTCCGGAGGTACACTTGGCTACACCTTC.

This chain connects TRBV29-1 to TRBJ1-1; D is possibly TRBD1 (5 bases). Germline lookup yields CDR1 SQVTM and CDR2 ANQGSEA. With 6 bases removed from V and 6 bases from J, the gap between germline ends came to 11 bases. The CDR3 length is 11 residues. CDR3 in DNA: TGCAGCGTGGAGGGGTATCCTGAAGCTTTCTTT. It specifies CSVEGYPEAFF.

The J gene is TRBJ1-3, the V gene TRBV27, with D possibly matching TRBD1 (6 bases). Trimming removed 6 bases at V and 6 bases at J, with 15 bases between. CDR1 is MNHEY and CDR2 is SMNVEV in the germline V gene (reference sequence). This CDR3 is built from 14 residues. Here the CDR3 reads CASRQGQLENTIYF. The CDR3 DNA follows: TGTGCCAGCAGACAAGGACAGTTGGAAAACACCATATATTTT.

V is TRBV29-1 and J is TRBJ2-7, with a possible D match to TRBD1 (6 bases). Germline loops: CDR1 SQVTM, CDR2 ANQGSEA. The CDR3 is 18 amino acids. The V end lost 2 bases, the J end lost 1 base, and 24 bases lay between the germline ends. CDR3 loop: CSVEMVTGTRTSSYEQYF. The CDR3 bases are TGCAGCGTTGAAATGGTTACAGGGACCCGGACGAGTTCCTACGAGCAGTACTTC.

The V call is TRBV29-1, the J call TRBJ1-3; D not certain. V shed 4 bases and J shed 0 bases, with 16 bases lying between them. This CDR3 has 16 residues. Germline CDR1 is SQVTM and CDR2 is ANQGSEA. The CDR3 region has the DNA TGCAGCGTTGTAGATCCGACGGGGAGCTCTGGAAACACCATATATTTT. It codes for CSVVDPTGSSGNTIYF. The whole variable domain, filled in from reference TRBV29-1 and TRBJ1-3, reads SAVISQKPSRDICQRGTSLTIQCQVDSQVTMMFWYRQQPGQSLTLIATANQGSEATYESGFVIDKFPISRPNLTFSTLTVSNMSPEDSSIYLCSVVDPTGSSGNTIYFGEGSWLTVV.

This clonotype appeared once. The chain employs TRBV23-1 and TRBJ2-7; perhaps D is TRBD1 or TRBD2 (5 bases each). TRBV23-1 counts as an open reading frame of uncertain function. V was pared by 4 bases and J by 2 bases, with 12 bases between. The CDR3 has 14 residues. CDR3 nucleotide sequence: TGCGCCAGCAGTCGGGGGACGAGTACCTACGAGCAGTACTTC. This sequence encodes CASSRGTSTYEQYF.

The rearrangement joins TRBV29-1 to TRBJ2-7; D is undetermined. The CDR3 spans 14 residues. The V end was cut by 4 bases, the J end by 6 bases, with 19 bases between. Germline V gene data show CDR1 as SQVTM and CDR2 as ANQGSEA. CDR3 region: CSVARALSDREQYF. DNA of the CDR3: TGCAGCGTTGCAAGGGCCCTCTCGGACCGCGAGCAGTACTTC.

The V call is TRBV9, the J call TRBJ2-3; tentative D call: TRBD1 (6 bases). The CDR3 loop spans 15 amino acids. Germline lookup yields CDR1 SGDLS and CDR2 YYNGEE. V was pared by 3 bases and J by 2 bases, with 13 bases between. In DNA form, the CDR3 reads TGTGCCAGCAGCGAACCCCGGGACACCACAGATACGCAGTATTTT. As protein: CASSEPRDTTDTQYF.

This clonotype was seen only once. The J gene is TRBJ2-3, the V gene TRBV24-1, with 11 bases identical to TRBD2. Germline-derived CDR1 and CDR2 are KGHDR and SFDVKD. This CDR3 comprises 19 residues. Trimming cost V 12 bases and J 0 bases; bases outside gene matches: 19. The CDR3 DNA follows: TGTGCCGACAACGGTCCCGGGACTAGCGGAATCCATAGCACAGATACGCAGTATTTT. Amino acid sequence: CADNGPGTSGIHSTDTQYF.

A single count supports this clonotype. This sequence joins TRBV20-1 and TRBJ1-2; D uncertain. V lost 3 bases and J 2 bases, leaving 7 bases between the germline ends. Germline V gene sequence: CDR1 DFQATT, CDR2 SNEGSKA (reference sequence). This CDR3 contains 12 residues. Here the CDR3 reads CSASDRNYGYTF. In nucleotides, the CDR3 is TGCAGTGCTAGTGACCGAAACTATGGCTACACCTTC.

Here the CDR3 reads CASSSTLEQYF. The CDR3 region has the DNA TGCGCCAGCAGCTCGACCTTGGAGCAGTACTTC. The chain recombines TRBV5-1 with TRBJ2-7, with unresolved D. The CDR3 length is 11 residues. V was trimmed by 3 bases and J by 7 bases, leaving 8 bases between them. Per germline, CDR1 SGHRS and CDR2 YFSETQ.